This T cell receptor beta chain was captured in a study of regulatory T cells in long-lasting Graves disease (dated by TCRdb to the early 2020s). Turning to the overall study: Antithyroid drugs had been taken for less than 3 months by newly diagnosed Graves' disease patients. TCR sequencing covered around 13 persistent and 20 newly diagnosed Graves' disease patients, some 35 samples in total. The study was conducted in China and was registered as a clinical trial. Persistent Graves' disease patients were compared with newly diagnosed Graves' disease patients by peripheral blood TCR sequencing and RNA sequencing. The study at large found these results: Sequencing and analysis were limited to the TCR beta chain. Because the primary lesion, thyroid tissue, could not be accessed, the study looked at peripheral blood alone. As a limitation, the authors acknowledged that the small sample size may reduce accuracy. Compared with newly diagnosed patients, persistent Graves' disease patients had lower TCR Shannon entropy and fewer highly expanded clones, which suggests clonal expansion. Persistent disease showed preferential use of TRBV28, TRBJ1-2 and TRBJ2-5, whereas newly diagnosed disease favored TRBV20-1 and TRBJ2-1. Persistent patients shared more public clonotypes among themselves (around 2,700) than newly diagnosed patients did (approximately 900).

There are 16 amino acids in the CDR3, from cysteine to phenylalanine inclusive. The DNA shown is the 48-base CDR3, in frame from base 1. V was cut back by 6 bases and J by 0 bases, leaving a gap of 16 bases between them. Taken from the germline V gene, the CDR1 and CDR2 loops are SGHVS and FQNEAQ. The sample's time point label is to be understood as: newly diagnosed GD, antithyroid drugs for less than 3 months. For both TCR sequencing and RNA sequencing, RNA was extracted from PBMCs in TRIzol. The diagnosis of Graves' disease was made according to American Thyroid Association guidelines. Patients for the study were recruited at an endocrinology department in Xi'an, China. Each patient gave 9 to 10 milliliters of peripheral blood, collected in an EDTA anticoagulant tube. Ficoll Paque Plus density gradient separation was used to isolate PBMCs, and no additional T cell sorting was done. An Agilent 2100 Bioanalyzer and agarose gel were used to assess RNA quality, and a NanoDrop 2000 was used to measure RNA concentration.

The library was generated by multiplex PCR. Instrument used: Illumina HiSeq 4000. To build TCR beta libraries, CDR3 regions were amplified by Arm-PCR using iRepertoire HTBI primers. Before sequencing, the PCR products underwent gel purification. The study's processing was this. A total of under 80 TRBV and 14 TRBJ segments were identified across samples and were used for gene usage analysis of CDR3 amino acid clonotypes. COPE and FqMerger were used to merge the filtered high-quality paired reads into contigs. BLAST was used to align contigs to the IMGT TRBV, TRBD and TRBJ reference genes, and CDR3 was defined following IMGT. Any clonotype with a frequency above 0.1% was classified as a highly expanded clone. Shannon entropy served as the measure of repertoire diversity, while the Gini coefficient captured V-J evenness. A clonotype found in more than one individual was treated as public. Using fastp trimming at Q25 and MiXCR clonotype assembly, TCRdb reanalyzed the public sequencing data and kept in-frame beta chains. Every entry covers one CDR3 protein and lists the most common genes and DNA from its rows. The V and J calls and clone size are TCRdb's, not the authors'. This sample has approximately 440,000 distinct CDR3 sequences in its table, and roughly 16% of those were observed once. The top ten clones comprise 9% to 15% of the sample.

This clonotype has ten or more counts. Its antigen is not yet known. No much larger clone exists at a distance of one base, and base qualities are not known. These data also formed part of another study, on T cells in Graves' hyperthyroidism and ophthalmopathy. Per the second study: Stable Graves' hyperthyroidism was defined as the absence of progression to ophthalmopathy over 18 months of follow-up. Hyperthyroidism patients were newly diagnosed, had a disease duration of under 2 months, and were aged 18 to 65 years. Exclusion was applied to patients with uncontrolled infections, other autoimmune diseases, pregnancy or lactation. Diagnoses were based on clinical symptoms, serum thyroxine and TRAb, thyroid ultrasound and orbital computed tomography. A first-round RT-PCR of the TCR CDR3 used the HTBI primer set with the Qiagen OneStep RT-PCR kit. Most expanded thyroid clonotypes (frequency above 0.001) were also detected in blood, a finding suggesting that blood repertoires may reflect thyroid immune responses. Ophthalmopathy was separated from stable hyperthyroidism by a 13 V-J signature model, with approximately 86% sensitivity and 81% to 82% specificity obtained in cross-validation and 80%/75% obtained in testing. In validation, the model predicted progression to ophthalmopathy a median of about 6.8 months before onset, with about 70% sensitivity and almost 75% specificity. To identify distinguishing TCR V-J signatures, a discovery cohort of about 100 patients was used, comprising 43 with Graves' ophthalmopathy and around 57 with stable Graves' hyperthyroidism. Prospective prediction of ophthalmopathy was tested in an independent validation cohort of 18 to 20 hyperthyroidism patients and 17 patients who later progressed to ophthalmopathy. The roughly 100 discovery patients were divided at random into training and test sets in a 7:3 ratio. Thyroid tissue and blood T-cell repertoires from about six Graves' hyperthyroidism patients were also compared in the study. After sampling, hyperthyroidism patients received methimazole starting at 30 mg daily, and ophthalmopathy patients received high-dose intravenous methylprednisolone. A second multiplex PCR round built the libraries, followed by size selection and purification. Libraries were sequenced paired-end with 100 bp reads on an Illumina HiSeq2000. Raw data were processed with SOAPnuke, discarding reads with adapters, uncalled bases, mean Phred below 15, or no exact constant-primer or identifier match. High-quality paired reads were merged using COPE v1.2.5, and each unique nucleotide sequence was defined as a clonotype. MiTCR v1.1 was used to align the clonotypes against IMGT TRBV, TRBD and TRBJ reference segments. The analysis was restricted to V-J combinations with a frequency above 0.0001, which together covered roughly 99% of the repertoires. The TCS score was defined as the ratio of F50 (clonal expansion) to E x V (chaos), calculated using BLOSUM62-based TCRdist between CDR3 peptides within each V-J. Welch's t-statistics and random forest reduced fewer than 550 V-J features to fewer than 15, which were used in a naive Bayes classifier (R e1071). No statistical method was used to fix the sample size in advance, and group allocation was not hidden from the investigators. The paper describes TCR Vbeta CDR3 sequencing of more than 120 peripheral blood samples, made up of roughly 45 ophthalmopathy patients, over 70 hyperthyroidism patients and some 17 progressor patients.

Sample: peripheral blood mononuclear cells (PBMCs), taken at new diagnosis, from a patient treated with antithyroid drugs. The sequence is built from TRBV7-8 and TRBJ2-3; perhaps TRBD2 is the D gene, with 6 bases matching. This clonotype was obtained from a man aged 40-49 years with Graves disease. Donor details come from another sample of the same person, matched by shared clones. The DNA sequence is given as TGTGCCAGCAGGGTTATGGGACTGGCTAGCACAGATACGCAGTATTTT. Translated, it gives CASRVMGLASTDTQYF.